The 13 T cell receptor gamma chains given below trace back to one sample, sequenced in a study of Vδ1+ human thymocytes. Study-wide results and limits: Thymic TRG and TRD repertoires appeared highly polyclonal, with Gaussian CDR3 length distributions.

Their target antigens are unknown. Extracted RNA was reverse transcribed into cDNA. CDR3 amplicons came from multiplex PCR with pooled V-gene forward and constant-region reverse primers. TCRdb made new clone calls on the multiplex PCR reads using CATT. The table includes about 36,000 gamma-chain clones, 20% to 25% detected once. The specimen sequenced was Vdelta1+ gamma-delta thymocytes from the thymus. Subset defined: FACS-sorted CD3+ TCRalphabeta- TCRVdelta1+ TCRVdelta2- thymocytes. The receptors stem from a girl under three years old who had congenital heart surgery.

The chain carries TRGV9 and TRGJ1 or TRGJ2. J gave up 7 bases and V 2 bases, and 11 bases lay outside the gene matches. The CDR3 has 14 amino acids. CDR1 is GITISATS, CDR2 ISYDGTV, per germline (reference sequence). This chain's CDR3 is CALWEGHVGYKKLF. The CDR3 nucleotides are TGTGCCTTGTGGGAGGGCCACGTGGGATATAAGAAACTCTTT.

About this clone: The same CDR3 can be traced to other DNA sequences in this sample. The chain has TRGV2 and TRGJ1 or TRGJ2. Germline-derived CDR1 and CDR2 are EGSNGY and YDSYNSKV. Trimming at V came to 0 bases and at J to 7 bases, leaving 6 bases not matched to a gene. There are 13 residues in the CDR3. CDR3 DNA sequence: TGTGCCACCTGGGACGGGCATAGGTATAAGAAACTCTTT. Protein sequence: CATWDGHRYKKLF.

This clone occurred once. A much larger clone differs from this one at a single base, so this may be a read error. The sample has other DNA sequences that encode this CDR3 too. The V call is TRGV2, the J call TRGJ1 or TRGJ2. Losses at the gene ends were 0 bases for V and 4 bases for J; bases not matched to a gene: 6. The germline CDR1 and CDR2 sequences are EGSNGY and YDSYNSKV. The CDR3 loop spans 14 amino acids. The CDR3 reads CATWDGPAYYKKLF. The DNA for the CDR3 is TGTGCCACCTGGGACGGGCCGGCATATTATAAGAAACTCTTT.

The rearrangement links TRGV3 to TRGJ1 or TRGJ2. V lost 1 base and J lost 8; bases outside the gene matches: 5. CDR1 is VTNTFY and CDR2 is YDVSTARD in the germline V gene (reference sequence). The CDR3 spans 12 residues. The CDR3 spells CATWDSPHKKLF. The CDR3 nucleotides are TGTGCCACCTGGGACAGTCCTCATAAGAAACTCTTT.

In this sample, this clone turned up a few times. The chain combines TRGV9 with TRGJ1 or TRGJ2. V shed 4 bases, J shed 4 bases, and the junction held 4 bases outside the gene matches. This CDR3 is 12 amino acids long. Germline values: CDR1 GITISATS, CDR2 ISYDGTV (reference sequence). In DNA, the CDR3 is TGTGCCTTGTGGGATCAATATTATAAGAAACTCTTT. Translating gives CALWDQYYKKLF.

Details on this clone: Other DNA sequences from this sample encode an identical CDR3 as well. The gene calls are TRGV8 and TRGJ1 or TRGJ2. The germline CDR1 and CDR2 sequences are VENAVY and YDSYNSRV. V trimming: 1 base; J trimming: 12 bases; junction bases outside the gene matches: 6. The CDR3 runs to 11 residues. The CDR3 spells CATWDSSRKLF. The CDR3 DNA reads as TGTGCCACCTGGGATAGTAGCCGGAAACTCTTT.

The chain combines TRGV2 with TRGJP2. The CDR3 spans 14 residues. Germline V gene sequence: CDR1 EGSNGY, CDR2 YDSYNSKV. The junction had 7 bases not matched to a gene; V was cut back by 6 bases and J by 3 bases. The CDR3 loop is CATWTRGSDWIKTF. The CDR3 DNA follows: TGTGCCACCTGGACGAGGGGTAGTGATTGGATCAAGACGTTT.

The V and J genes are TRGV9 and TRGJ1 or TRGJ2. The CDR3 has 14 residues. After removal of 4 bases from V and 2 bases from J, the junction contained 8 bases not matched to a gene. Germline V lookup: CDR1 GITISATS, CDR2 ISYDGTV (reference sequence). The CDR3 DNA follows: TGTGCCTTGTGGGAACTAGGGGATTATTATAAGAAACTCTTT. It specifies CALWELGDYYKKLF.

This clone was found a few times. This may come from a read error, since a much larger clone is one base off. The chain uses TRGV9 and TRGJ1 or TRGJ2. Germline CDR1 is GITISATS and CDR2 is ISYDGTV (reference sequence). The CDR3 contains 12 residues. Trimming removed 0 bases from V and 9 bases from J; junction bases left unmatched: 5. The CDR3 region is CALWEVLSKKLF. CDR3 in DNA: TGTGCCTTGTGGGAGGTGCTTTCTAAGAAACTCTTT.

The chain recombines TRGV2 with TRGJ1 or TRGJ2. V was clipped by 0 bases and J by 8 bases; unmatched bases: 10. Germline CDR1 EGSNGY, CDR2 YDSYNSKV. This CDR3 has 14 residues. CDR3 in amino acids: CATWDGLGWNKKLF. DNA for the CDR3: TGTGCCACCTGGGACGGGCTAGGATGGAATAAGAAACTCTTT.

This clone was observed a few times. The rearrangement joins TRGV9 to TRGJ1 or TRGJ2. J was trimmed by 11 bases and V by 3 bases; bases with no gene match: 10. Germline V CDR1 and CDR2: GITISATS, ISYDGTV (reference sequence). This CDR3 contains 12 residues. CDR3 DNA: TGTGCCTTGTGGGAGTCTTATGGGGAGAAACTCTTT. It yields the protein CALWESYGEKLF.

This clone was seen only a few times. The rearrangement links TRGV2 to TRGJ1 or TRGJ2. Unmatched junction bases numbered 7, after V lost 1 base and J lost 7 bases. Germline CDR1 EGSNGY, CDR2 YDSYNSKV. This CDR3 spans 13 amino acids. The CDR3 DNA reads TGTGCCACCTGGGACGGAAAAGGGTATAAGAAACTCTTT. Amino acids: CATWDGKGYKKLF.

This clone showed up many times. Possible read error: a much larger clone is one base away. The rearrangement uses TRGV3 and TRGJ1 or TRGJ2. CDR1 and CDR2 from the germline V gene are VTNTFY and YDVSTARD (reference sequence). The CDR3 consists of 11 residues. V trimming: 5 bases; J trimming: 6 bases; junction bases outside the gene matches: 4. CDR3 loop: CATWVGYKKLF. For the CDR3, the DNA is TGTGCCACCTGGGTTGGTTATAAGAAACTCTTT.